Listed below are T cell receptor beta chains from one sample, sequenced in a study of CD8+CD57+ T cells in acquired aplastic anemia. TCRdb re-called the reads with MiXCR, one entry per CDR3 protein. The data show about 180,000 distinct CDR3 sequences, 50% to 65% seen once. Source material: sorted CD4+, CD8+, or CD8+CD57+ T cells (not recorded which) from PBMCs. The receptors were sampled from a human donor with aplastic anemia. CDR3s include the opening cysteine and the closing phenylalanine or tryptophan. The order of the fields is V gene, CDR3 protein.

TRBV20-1,CSARDLGRTHTEAFF
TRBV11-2,CASSLGFTSYEQYF
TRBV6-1,CASSYSRLDRVYEQYF
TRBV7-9,CASSLAGTGEEKLFF
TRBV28,CASSSPVVSYEQYF
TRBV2,CASNGQPREYEQYF
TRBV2,CASSDLRLVGQETQYF
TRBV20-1,CSARDRASGGTWAETQYF
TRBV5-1,CASSLVAGGVGEQYF
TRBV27,CASSLVSNTEAFF
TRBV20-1,CSASWWVTDTQYF
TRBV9,CASSPQQEPNTEAFF
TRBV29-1,CSVGGTSGGYSYNEQFF
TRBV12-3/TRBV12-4,CASNPTGNYGYTF
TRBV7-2,CASSLAGNRGAYEQYF
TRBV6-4,CASSAGTSGDNEQFF
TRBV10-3,CAISGGTSGYEQYF
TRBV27,CASSWGGGYTEAFF
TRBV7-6,CASSLAGRGYSYEQYF
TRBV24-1,CATSDSETQYF
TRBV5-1,CASGWTGSNEKLLF
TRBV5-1,CASSKTVAGGLEQYF
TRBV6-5,CASRAGQVEGYTF
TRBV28,CASSPRQGTQPQHF
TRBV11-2,CASSWGVNQPQHF
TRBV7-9,CASSSPEMGDTQYF
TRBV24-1,CASSPELAGANIQYF
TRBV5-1,CASSNLGQGLDTQYF
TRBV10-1,CASSESPGIHWYF
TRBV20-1,CSAGLSGRLTDTQYF
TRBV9,CASSVGSGTEAFF
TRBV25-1,CASSEQGGAITEAFF
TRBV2,CASSGLAGEADTQYF
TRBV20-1,CSALGLAGRTDTQYF
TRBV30,CAWSEPYEQYF
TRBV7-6,CASSPRDQGDTQYF
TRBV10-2,CASRGTGEGEQYF
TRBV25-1,CASSGWDEQFF
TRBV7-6,CASSPSTGGRGEQYF
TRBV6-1,CASRDRVEVGYTF
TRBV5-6,CASSLGLSSPLHF
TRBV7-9,CASTNSYEQYF
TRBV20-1,CSVTTGEGNQPQHF
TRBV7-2,CASSYRTSGQETQYF
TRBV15,CATSKTSGGANEQFF
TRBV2,CASSSSGTGNQPQHF
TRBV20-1,CSARDISSYEQYF
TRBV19,CASSIDREGNQPQHF
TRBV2,CASSGTGDGSYEQYF
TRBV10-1,CASSDIGTATGELFF
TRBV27,CASSSPLDTQYF
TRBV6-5,CASSYVSGPTDTQYF